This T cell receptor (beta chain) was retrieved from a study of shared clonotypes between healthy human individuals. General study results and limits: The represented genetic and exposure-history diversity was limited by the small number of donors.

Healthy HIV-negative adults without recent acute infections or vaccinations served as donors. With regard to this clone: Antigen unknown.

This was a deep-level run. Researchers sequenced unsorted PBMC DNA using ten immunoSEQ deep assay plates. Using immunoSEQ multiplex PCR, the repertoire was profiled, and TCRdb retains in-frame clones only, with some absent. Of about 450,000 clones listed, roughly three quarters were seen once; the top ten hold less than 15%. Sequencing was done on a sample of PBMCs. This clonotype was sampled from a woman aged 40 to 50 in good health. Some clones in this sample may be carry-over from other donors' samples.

CDR3 nucleotides: TGTGCCAGCAGCCGAGACACCGACTACGAGCAGTACTTC. Translation: CASSRDTDYEQYF. V gene TRBV6-6 combines with J gene TRBJ2-7; no clear D. Deletions cut 6 bases from V and 3 bases from J, with 12 bases between. The CDR3 length is 13 residues. Germline CDR1 reads MNHNY; CDR2 reads SVGAGI (reference sequence).